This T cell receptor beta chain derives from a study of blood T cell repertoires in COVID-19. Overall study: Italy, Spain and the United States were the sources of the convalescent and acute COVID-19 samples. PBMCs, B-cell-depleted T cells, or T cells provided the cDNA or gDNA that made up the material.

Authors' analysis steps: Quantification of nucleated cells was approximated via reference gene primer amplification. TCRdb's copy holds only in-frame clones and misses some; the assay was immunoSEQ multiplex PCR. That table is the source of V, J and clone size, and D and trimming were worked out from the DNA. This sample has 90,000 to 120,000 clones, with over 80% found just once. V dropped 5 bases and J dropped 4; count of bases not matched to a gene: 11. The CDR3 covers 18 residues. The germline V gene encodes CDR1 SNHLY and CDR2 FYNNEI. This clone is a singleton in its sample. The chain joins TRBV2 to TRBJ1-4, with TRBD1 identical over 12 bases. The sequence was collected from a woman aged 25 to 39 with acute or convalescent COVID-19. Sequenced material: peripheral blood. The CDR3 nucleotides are TGTGCCAGCAGTCTCCGGGACAGGGGGCACCGTAGTAATGAAAAACTGTTTTTT. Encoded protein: CASSLRDRGHRSNEKLFF.